Each of the 17 T cell receptor beta chains below was sequenced from the same sample in a study of blood T cell repertoires in COVID-19. Some clones are missing from TCRdb's copy, which holds only in-frame ones; the method was immunoSEQ multiplex PCR. The sample has about 160,000 clones; about 85% are singletons. Input material: peripheral blood. The receptors stem from a man aged 70-80 years who had recovered from COVID-19.

This chain links TRBV6-1 with TRBJ1-5, with a weak D call TRBD1 (5 bases). CDR1 and CDR2 from the germline V gene are MNHNS and SASEGT. V was shortened by 1 base and J by 5 bases, with 6 bases between the two germline ends. The CDR3 contains 13 residues. The CDR3 protein is CASSEVGDQPQHF. The CDR3 nucleotides are TGTGCCAGCAGTGAAGTAGGGGATCAGCCCCAGCATTTT.

The chain is built from TRBV3-1 (or the pseudogene TRBV3-2) and TRBJ2-7; 9 bases map to TRBD2. CDR3 size: 16 residues. Germline CDR1 is LGHDT and CDR2 is YNNKEL (reference sequence). The junction had 9 bases not matched to a gene; V was cut back by 4 bases and J by 2 bases. The CDR3 protein is CASSPPGLAGAYEQYF. In DNA, the CDR3 is TGTGCCAGCAGCCCCCCGGGACTAGCAGGGGCCTACGAGCAGTACTTC.

This chain uses TRBV7-9 with TRBJ2-1, with 8 positions matching TRBD2. The germline gives CDR1 SEHNR, CDR2 FQNEAQ (reference sequence). J lost 7 bases, V lost 6 bases, and 14 bases had no gene match. This CDR3 is 16 amino acids long. CDR3 loop: CASRPAGGGDENEQFF. Written as DNA, the CDR3 is TGTGCCAGCAGGCCCGCGGGGGGCGGAGACGAGAATGAGCAGTTCTTC.

This clone turned up a few times. This chain uses TRBV4-3 with TRBJ1-6; 8 nucleotides match TRBD1. The CDR3 is made up of 15 amino acids. From germline, CDR1 is LGHNA and CDR2 YSLEER. V shed 5 bases and J 9 bases; nucleotides not matched to a gene: 9. The CDR3 nucleotides read TGCGCCAGCAGCTCGCAACAGGGGGTTGGTTCACCCCTCCACTTT. It is translated as CASSSQQGVGSPLHF.

The rearrangement uses TRBV20-1 and TRBJ1-2; 8 bases are a match to TRBD1. Looked up from germline, CDR1 is DFQATT and CDR2 is SNEGSKA (reference sequence). This CDR3 is 15 amino acids long. The V segment lost 3 bases and the J segment 2 bases; nucleotides outside the gene matches: 8. In nucleotides, the CDR3 is TGCAGTGCTAGTAGTATAGGACAGGGCAACTATGGCTACACCTTC. This gives the protein CSASSIGQGNYGYTF.

This clone was counted only a few times. Other DNA sequences in the sample encode the same CDR3. The chain combines TRBV5-1 with TRBJ2-5, with 8 bases matching TRBD1. Germline loops: CDR1 SGHRS, CDR2 YFSETQ. This CDR3 is 15 amino acids long. The V and J ends lost 0 bases and 1 base, in that order; junction bases with no gene match: 2. CDR3 nucleotide sequence: TGCGCCAGCAGCTTGGACACAGGGGGCCAAGAGACCCAGTACTTC. Translating gives CASSLDTGGQETQYF.

In this sample, this clone turned up once. The rearrangement links TRBV2 to TRBJ2-2; 7 positions agree with TRBD1. The CDR3 has 15 amino acids. The germline gives CDR1 SNHLY, CDR2 FYNNEI. The V and J ends lost 1 base and 2 bases, in that order; junction bases with no gene match: 1. The CDR3 nucleotides read TGTGCCAGCAGTGAAGGGACAGGTAACACCGGGGAGCTGTTTTTT. Translation: CASSEGTGNTGELFF.

Regarding this clone: A read error may produce the germline difference seen at one junction end. The chain is built from TRBV6-1 and TRBJ2-7, with 11 bases that match TRBD2. Germline V gives CDR1 MNHNS, CDR2 SASEGT. The CDR3 contains 15 residues. This CDR3 is CASNELAGDRYEQYF. Here the CDR3 DNA reads TGTGCCAGCAATGAACTAGCGGGAGATCGTTACGAGCAGTACTTC.

Concerning this clone itself: Additional DNA sequences in this sample encode the identical CDR3. The chain recombines TRBV5-1 with TRBJ2-1; 8 positions agree with TRBD2. J was trimmed by 1 base and V by 1 base; bases with no gene match: 1. Germline CDR1 SGHRS, CDR2 YFSETQ. This CDR3 is built from 15 residues. CDR3 loop: CASSLSGSSYNEQFF. The CDR3 DNA reads TGCGCCAGCAGCTTGAGCGGGAGTTCCTACAATGAGCAGTTCTTC.

The chain carries TRBV28 and TRBJ2-5, with 9 positions matching TRBD2. The CDR3 has 17 residues. Germline lookup yields CDR1 MDHEN and CDR2 SYDVKM. Losses at the gene ends were 4 bases for V and 5 bases for J; bases not matched to a gene: 14. Here the CDR3 reads CASSSPAVIAGAETQYF. CDR3 nucleotides: TGTGCCAGCAGTTCCCCCGCAGTGATAGCGGGAGCCGAGACCCAGTACTTC.

The V gene is TRBV27, the J gene TRBJ1-2; 11 bases align to TRBD1. Germline CDR1 reads MNHEY; CDR2 reads SMNVEV (reference sequence). Losses at the gene ends were 3 bases for V and 6 bases for J; bases not matched to a gene: 6. This CDR3 spans 15 amino acids. The CDR3, as DNA: TGTGCCAGCAGTTTGGCGGACAGGGGGCATCATGGCTACACCTTC. Translated, it gives CASSLADRGHHGYTF.

The chain links TRBV19 to TRBJ1-6; D remains unclear. Looked up from germline, CDR1 is LNHDA and CDR2 is SQIVND (reference sequence). Between the trimmed V and J ends, which lost 5 bases and 9 bases, there was a span of 5 bases. The CDR3 consists of 11 residues. CDR3 nucleotides: TGTGCCAGTAGTGAGGGTTCACCCCTCCACTTT. This codes for CASSEGSPLHF.

The chain couples TRBV2 to TRBJ2-5; 11 nucleotides agree with TRBD1. The CDR3 length is 13 residues. The germline V gene encodes CDR1 SNHLY and CDR2 FYNNEI. Trimming cost V 6 bases and J 5 bases; bases outside gene matches: 2. The CDR3 is CASRGQGGETQYF. CDR3 coding DNA: TGTGCCAGCAGGGGACAGGGGGGTGAGACCCAGTACTTC. Full variable domain (remainder filled in from reference TRBV2 and TRBJ2-5): EPEVTQTPSHQVTQMGQEVILRCVPISNHLYFYWYRQILGQKVEFLVSFYNNEISEKSEIFDDQFSVERPDGSNFTLKIRSTKLEDSAMYFCASRGQGGETQYFGPGTRLLVL.

With regard to this clone: Other nucleotide sequences in the sample specify the same CDR3. This chain uses TRBV19 with TRBJ2-5; 13 bases agree with TRBD2. The CDR3 is 15 amino acids. The V gene end was trimmed by 6 bases and the J gene end by 2 bases; junction bases not matched to a gene: 3. Per the germline V gene, CDR1 is LNHDA and CDR2 is SQIVND (reference sequence). The CDR3 loop is CASSMGLAGQETQYF. Here the CDR3 DNA reads TGTGCCAGTAGCATGGGACTAGCGGGACAAGAGACCCAGTACTTC.

This rearrangement joins TRBV5-1 to TRBJ1-5; maybe TRBD1 (6 bases). This CDR3 spans 15 amino acids. Trimming removed 4 bases at V and 2 bases at J, with 13 bases between. Germline assignment: CDR1 SGHRS and CDR2 YFSETQ. DNA of the CDR3: TGCGCCAGCAGCCCTGGGACATTGGGCAATCAGCCCCAGCATTTT. It yields the protein CASSPGTLGNQPQHF.

This chain uses TRBV5-8 with TRBJ2-1; TRBD2 aligns across 12 bases. Losses at the gene ends were 7 bases for V and 4 bases for J; bases not matched to a gene: 12. Germline assignment: CDR1 SGHTS and CDR2 YDEGEE. This CDR3 is 17 amino acids long. The CDR3 here is CASPRVPTSGRYNEQFF. The DNA of the CDR3 is TGTGCCAGCCCAAGGGTTCCCACTAGCGGGAGGTACAATGAGCAGTTCTTC.

This clone came up a few times. The rearrangement joins TRBV29-1 to TRBJ1-5; TRBD1 matches 9 bases. The V and J ends lost 4 bases and 1 base, in that order; junction bases with no gene match: 2. The CDR3 extends over 14 amino acids. Germline V lookup: CDR1 SQVTM, CDR2 ANQGSEA. The chain's CDR3 is CSVGGQGSNQPQHF. CDR3 DNA: TGCAGCGTTGGGGGACAGGGAAGCAATCAGCCCCAGCATTTT. Together with reference TRBV29-1 and TRBJ1-5, the CDR3 gives the full variable domain: SAVISQKPSRDICQRGTSLTIQCQVDSQVTMMFWYRQQPGQSLTLIATANQGSEATYESGFVIDKFPISRPNLTFSTLTVSNMSPEDSSIYLCSVGGQGSNQPQHFGDGTRLSIL.